A selection of T cell receptor beta chains follows, all from one sample in a study of blood T cell repertoires in COVID-19. The data were produced by immunoSEQ multiplex PCR, yet TCRdb's version contains in-frame clones alone and is incomplete. The data contain some 120,000 clones, more than 70% of them singletons. Sequencing was done on a sample of peripheral blood. The source is a human donor in a cohort sampled during active COVID-19. Each CDR3 is given with its conserved first and last residue. The D gene is left open where the match is weak. Clone size, where shown, is once, few, many, or a class for clones that have expanded.

j_gene: TRBJ2-3
v_gene: TRBV9
abundance: NA
d_gene: NA
CDR3aa: CASTSSGTLTDTQYF
CDR3nt: TGTGCCAGTACGTCGAGCGGCACCCTCACAGATACGCAGTATTTT

j_gene: TRBJ2-7
v_gene: TRBV6-1
abundance: few
d_gene: NA
CDR3aa: CASSEWTGYEQYF
CDR3nt: TGTGCCAGCAGTGAATGGACTGGGTACGAGCAGTACTTC

j_gene: TRBJ2-7
v_gene: TRBV28
abundance: NA
d_gene: TRBD2
CDR3aa: CASSWAGGPYEQYF
CDR3nt: TGTGCCAGCAGTTGGGCGGGAGGGCCTTACGAGCAGTACTTC

j_gene: TRBJ1-2
v_gene: TRBV25-1
abundance: NA
d_gene: NA
CDR3aa: CASSLQGSYGYTF
CDR3nt: TGTGCCAGCAGCCTACAGGGTTCCTATGGCTACACCTTC

j_gene: TRBJ1-2
v_gene: TRBV9
abundance: once
d_gene: NA
CDR3aa: CASSVATGGEYYGYTF
CDR3nt: TGTGCCAGCAGCGTAGCTACGGGAGGAGAATACTATGGCTACACCTTC

j_gene: TRBJ1-2
v_gene: TRBV5-6
abundance: NA
d_gene: TRBD1
CDR3aa: CASRPGQGARGYTF
CDR3nt: TGTGCCAGCAGACCCGGCCAGGGGGCGCGTGGCTACACCTTC

j_gene: TRBJ1-4
v_gene: TRBV4-2
abundance: NA
d_gene: NA
CDR3aa: CASSQDLRQDLVVF
CDR3nt: TGTGCCAGCAGCCAAGATCTTCGACAGGACCTCGTTGTTTTT

j_gene: TRBJ2-3
v_gene: TRBV2
abundance: NA
d_gene: TRBD2
CDR3aa: CATSTSGGTDTQYF
CDR3nt: TGTGCCACCTCGACTAGCGGGGGGACAGATACGCAGTATTTT

j_gene: TRBJ1-2
v_gene: TRBV28
abundance: NA
d_gene: NA
CDR3aa: CASSLSEVKNDGYTF
CDR3nt: TGTGCCAGCAGTTTATCCGAGGTGAAAAACGATGGCTACACCTTC

j_gene: TRBJ1-1
v_gene: TRBV10-3
abundance: NA
d_gene: TRBD1
CDR3aa: CAIREHDRENTEAFF
CDR3nt: TGTGCCATCAGGGAACATGACAGGGAGAACACTGAAGCTTTCTTT

j_gene: TRBJ2-7
v_gene: TRBV9
abundance: NA
d_gene: TRBD2
CDR3aa: CASSGGTSGYEQYF
CDR3nt: TGTGCCAGCAGCGGGGGGACTAGCGGATACGAGCAGTACTTC

j_gene: TRBJ1-5
v_gene: TRBV2
abundance: NA
d_gene: NA
CDR3aa: CASRRGRSNQPQHF
CDR3nt: TGTGCCAGCAGAAGGGGTCGCAGCAATCAGCCCCAGCATTTT

j_gene: TRBJ1-1
v_gene: TRBV6-5
abundance: once
d_gene: NA
CDR3aa: CASSYGQNTEAFF
CDR3nt: TGTGCCAGCAGTTATGGCCAGAACACTGAAGCTTTCTTT

j_gene: TRBJ1-5
v_gene: TRBV5-1
abundance: NA
d_gene: NA
CDR3aa: CASSLMPGSNQPQHF
CDR3nt: TGCGCCAGCAGCTTGATGCCGGGTAGCAATCAGCCCCAGCATTTT

j_gene: TRBJ2-3
v_gene: TRBV6-1
abundance: NA
d_gene: NA
CDR3aa: CASSERGRDTQYF
CDR3nt: TGTGCCAGCAGTGAACGAGGGAGGGATACGCAGTATTTT

j_gene: TRBJ1-1
v_gene: TRBV10-3
abundance: NA
d_gene: TRBD1
CDR3aa: CAIRARAGTAINTEAFF
CDR3nt: TGTGCCATCCGGGCTCGGGCCGGGACAGCTATCAACACTGAAGCTTTCTTT

j_gene: TRBJ1-1
v_gene: TRBV3-1/TRBV3-2
abundance: NA
d_gene: TRBD1
CDR3aa: CASSQRAIQGGTEAFF
CDR3nt: TGTGCCAGCAGCCAAAGGGCGATACAGGGGGGCACTGAAGCTTTCTTT

j_gene: TRBJ2-2
v_gene: TRBV10-3
abundance: NA
d_gene: NA
CDR3aa: CAISEIQGVSGELFF
CDR3nt: TGTGCCATCAGTGAAATACAGGGTGTTTCAGGGGAGCTGTTTTTT

j_gene: TRBJ2-2
v_gene: TRBV5-5
abundance: once
d_gene: TRBD2
CDR3aa: CASSLVGTSGTGELFF
CDR3nt: TGTGCCAGCAGCTTGGTTGGGACTAGCGGCACCGGGGAGCTGTTTTTT

j_gene: TRBJ2-3
v_gene: TRBV6-5
abundance: NA
d_gene: TRBD2
CDR3aa: CASIITGGTSDTQYF
CDR3nt: TGTGCCAGCATTATAACCGGGGGGACCTCGGATACGCAGTATTTT